A single sample is the source of the 13 T cell receptor beta chains below, sequenced in a study of cytomegalovirus exposure and HLA in healthy donors. Primers included in the PCR were 60 Vbeta and 13 Jbeta primers. Sequencing used immunoSEQ multiplex PCR; TCRdb keeps in-frame clones, though not all of them. The sample holds about 170,000 clones, approximately 84% seen once. Sequencing input: PBMCs. These TCRs come from a woman between 50 and 59 years old in good health and CMV-seropositive.

The chain is built from TRBV5-1 and TRBJ2-7, with a tentative D call TRBD2 (5 bases). The CDR3 runs 15 residues. Germline V gene data show CDR1 as SGHRS and CDR2 as YFSETQ. The V end was cut by 4 bases, the J end by 0 bases, with 14 bases between. The CDR3 protein is CASSHGTAASYEQYF. The CDR3 coding sequence is TGCGCCAGCAGCCATGGAACAGCGGCCTCCTACGAGCAGTACTTC.

The V call is TRBV19, the J call TRBJ1-1; D is ambiguous. V was pared by 3 bases and J by 1 base, with 6 bases between. The CDR3 extends over 13 amino acids. Germline loops: CDR1 LNHDA, CDR2 SQIVND (reference sequence). The CDR3 protein is CASSITGNTEAFF. The DNA of the CDR3 is TGTGCCAGTAGTATTACCGGGAACACTGAAGCTTTCTTT.

The chain has TRBV5-1 and TRBJ1-3; TRBD1 is a possible D gene (5 bases). In germline, CDR1 is SGHRS, CDR2 YFSETQ. V was pared by 0 bases and J by 2 bases, with 6 bases between. This CDR3 contains 14 residues. The CDR3 DNA sequence: TGCGCCAGCAGCTTGGCGGGGGCTGGAAACACCATATATTTT. As protein: CASSLAGAGNTIYF.

The V and J genes are TRBV4-3 and TRBJ2-7, with D perhaps TRBD2 (5 bases). CDR1 and CDR2 (germline): LGHNA, YSLEER. The ends were cut back, 0 bases at V and 0 bases at J, with 9 bases in the middle. The CDR3 contains 15 residues. The CDR3 region is CASSQDVGLSYEQYF. For the CDR3, the DNA is TGCGCCAGCAGCCAAGATGTTGGACTCTCCTACGAGCAGTACTTC.

This clone was seen just once. V gene TRBV2 combines with J gene TRBJ2-3; 14 bases align to TRBD2. CDR1 is SNHLY, CDR2 FYNNEI, per germline. The CDR3 runs 23 residues. Trimming cost V 8 bases and J 0 bases; bases outside gene matches: 25. CDR3 amino acids: CASVPRPGLAGGRNGPSTDTQYF. CDR3 in DNA: TGTGCCAGCGTTCCGAGACCCGGACTAGCGGGAGGAAGGAACGGCCCTAGCACAGATACGCAGTATTTT.

A single count supports this clone. The chain carries TRBV28 and TRBJ1-4; D gene uncertain. Trimming took 3 bases from V and 6 from J, leaving 11 bases between them. CDR3 size: 14 residues. Germline values: CDR1 MDHEN, CDR2 SYDVKM. The CDR3 DNA reads TGTGCCAGCAGTTTCTTGGCAGTCGATGAAAAACTGTTTTTT. It is translated as CASSFLAVDEKLFF.

The rearrangement joins TRBV9 to TRBJ1-1, with unresolved D. Trimming cost V 5 bases and J 3 bases, with 8 bases left between them. Germline-derived CDR1 and CDR2 are SGDLS and YYNGEE. The CDR3 runs 12 residues. The CDR3: CASSQQYTEAFF. The CDR3, as DNA: TGTGCCAGCAGTCAACAGTACACTGAAGCTTTCTTT.

The chain joins TRBV7-9 to TRBJ2-7; 12 bases are shared with TRBD1. This CDR3 region has 16 residues. Germline trimming cut 0 bases from V and 5 bases from J; bases unmatched to any gene: 5. Germline V CDR1 and CDR2: SEHNR, FQNEAQ (reference sequence). The CDR3: CASSLASGTGGHEQYF. The CDR3 coding sequence is TGTGCCAGCAGCTTAGCGAGTGGGACAGGGGGCCACGAGCAGTACTTC.

This chain joins TRBV6-5 and TRBJ1-1; D gene uncertain. Germline CDR1 is MNHEY and CDR2 is SVGAGI. The germline V and J ends were trimmed by 0 bases and 4 bases, with 6 bases remaining between them. The CDR3 has 13 amino acids. The CDR3 bases are TGTGCCAGCAGTTACTCACAGTTCACTGAAGCTTTCTTT. It translates to CASSYSQFTEAFF.

This chain connects TRBV7-8 to TRBJ2-3; 7 nucleotides agree with TRBD1. Germline-derived CDR1 and CDR2 are SGHVS and FQNEAQ. The CDR3 covers 19 residues. The trim removed 1 base at V and 6 bases at J, leaving 19 bases unmatched. CDR3 nucleotides: TGTGCCAGCAGCTTAGTTCGATATAGGGGGCGGCAGGGGGTTGATACGCAGTATTTT. This codes for CASSLVRYRGRQGVDTQYF.

The rearrangement joins TRBV29-1 to TRBJ2-6; 8 positions match TRBD1. V lost 7 bases, J lost 0 bases, and 11 bases stayed unmatched. CDR1 is SQVTM and CDR2 is ANQGSEA in the germline V gene. The CDR3 sequence is 17 residues long. This CDR3 is CSGLMTGDSSGANVLTF. The CDR3 DNA reads as TGCAGCGGACTGATGACAGGGGATAGCTCTGGGGCCAACGTCCTGACTTTC.

This clone was counted between two and nine times. The genes are TRBV7-8 and TRBJ1-5; D not resolved. Looked up from germline, CDR1 is SGHVS and CDR2 is FQNEAQ. CDR3 length: 13 amino acids. V lost 1 base, J lost 6 bases, and 7 bases lay in between. CDR3 coding DNA: TGTGCCAGCAGCTTAGGTAGCCCTCAGCCCCAGCATTTT. Its protein product is CASSLGSPQPQHF.

This clone occurred once. The junction departs from germline at one end; a sequencing error may be responsible. The V and J genes are TRBV28 and TRBJ2-7; D might be TRBD1 (6 bases). Looked up from germline, CDR1 is MDHEN and CDR2 is SYDVKM. The length of the CDR3 is 11 residues. The CDR3 here is CASSQTGTGNF. The CDR3, as DNA: TGTGCCAGCAGTCAAACAGGGACGGGAAACTTC. The full variable domain, its missing parts supplied by reference TRBV28 and TRBJ2-7, is DVKVTQSSRYLVKRTGEKVFLECVQDMDHENMFWYRQDPGLGLRLIYFSYDVKMKEKGDIPEGYSVSREKKERFSLILESASTNQTSMYLCASSQTGTGNFGPGTRLTVT.